The sample holds a few counts of the clone carrying this T cell receptor (beta chain). Its cognate antigen is unknown. The data were produced by immunoSEQ multiplex PCR, yet TCRdb's version contains in-frame clones alone and is incomplete. The table includes hundreds of thousands of clones, 85% to 90% detected once. The record originates from a study of Ad26.COV2.S vaccination and SARS-CoV-2 variants. General study points: Similar non-spike TCR breadth was observed in recipients of vaccine and of placebo. Vaccine recipients surpassed placebo recipients in spike-specific TCR breadth. Substantial breadth in spike-specific CD8+ and CD4+ T cell responses was reportedly seen after vaccination.

Documented treatment: some 19 received Ad26.COV2.S at low or high dose, single or two shots; about 5 received placebo; per-sample allocation not given. Sampling took place 63 days after the first vaccine or placebo injection. Within Boston, the person who donated was an adult of 18-55 years. The CDR3 extends over 15 amino acids. V was cut by 1 base and J by 4 bases, with 11 bases left in between. Germline CDR1 LNHNV, CDR2 YYDKDF (reference sequence). The rearrangement uses TRBV15 and TRBJ1-5; D gene ambiguous. The material sequenced was peripheral blood, taken in a trial of Ad26.COV2.S vaccine versus placebo. The TCR comes from a person aged 18-65 years who received the Ad26.COV2.S COVID-19 vaccine or a placebo. CDR3 residues: CATSRGGEWNQPQHF. The CDR3 nucleotides read TGTGCCACCAGCAGAGGAGGCGAGTGGAATCAGCCCCAGCATTTT. Supplemented by reference TRBV15 and TRBJ1-5, the full variable domain reads DAMVIQNPRYQVTQFGKPVTLSCSQTLNHNVMYWYQQKSSQAPKLLFHYYDKDFNNEADTPDNFQSRRPNTSFCFLDIRSPGLGDTAMYLCATSRGGEWNQPQHFGDGTRLSIL.